This entry concerns a single TCR beta chain. The authors' processing: For nucleated cells, counts were estimated from reference gene primer amplification. Sequencing used immunoSEQ multiplex PCR; TCRdb keeps in-frame clones, though not all of them. The V and J calls and clone size are taken from that table; D and trimming were inferred from the DNA. This sample has hundreds of thousands of clones, with roughly 86% found just once. This sample was included in a study of blood T cell repertoires in COVID-19. Study-level information: COVID-19 samples, acute and convalescent, were from the United States, Italy and Spain. Nucleic acid was either cDNA or gDNA, and it came from T cells, B-cell-depleted T cells, or PBMCs.

This CDR3 comprises 15 residues. CDR1 and CDR2 from the germline V gene are SGHKS and YYEKEE (reference sequence). V lost 4 bases, J lost 0 bases, and 11 bases lay in between. The sample comprised peripheral blood. This sequence was found in a man aged 70 or older with acute or convalescent COVID-19. The chain links TRBV5-5 to TRBJ1-3; no clear D gene. The CDR3 spells CASSLDWASGNTIYF. The CDR3 DNA is TGTGCCAGCAGCCTCGATTGGGCCTCTGGAAACACCATATATTTT.